Presented here are 32 T cell receptor beta chains from one specimen sequenced in a study of T cells after yellow fever vaccination (dated by TCRdb to about 2019). The sample's treatment or condition label is to be understood as: live attenuated yellow fever vaccine strain. Library preparation was by 5' RACE. Sequencing instrument: Illumina NovaSeq 6000. TCRdb reran the public reads through fastp at Q25 and MiXCR, keeping productive beta chains. Rows are combined by CDR3 protein, so each entry shows the most common genes and DNA. Across this sample there are approximately 330,000 distinct CDR3 sequences, with 12% seen only once. The ten largest make up more than 3% of the sample. The material was CD4+ T cells sorted from PBMCs, obtained 15 days after the yellow fever booster vaccination. Receptor source: a man younger than 35 who received the YFV17D yellow fever vaccine.

The rearrangement uses TRBV5-4 and TRBJ2-7; possible D gene TRBD2, 5 bases. The germline CDR1 and CDR2 sequences are SGHNT and YYREEE (reference sequence). CDR3 length: 14 residues. The CDR3 nucleotides are TGTGCTGTTCACGTTTCGACTAACTCCTACGAGCAGTACTTC. Amino acid sequence: CAVHVSTNSYEQYF.

This clonotype was observed at least ten times. The chain has TRBV12-3 or TRBV12-4 and TRBJ1-3; the match to TRBD1 covers 7 bases. The ends lost 6 bases at V and 0 bases at J; junction bases unmatched: 5. CDR3 length equals 15 residues. The CDR3 DNA is TGTGCCAGCAGGAGACAGGGCAGCTCTGGAAACACCATATATTTT. Translated, it gives CASRRQGSSGNTIYF.

This clonotype was seen a few times. The gene calls are TRBV5-1 and TRBJ1-4, with TRBD1 matching 7 bases. The CDR3 has 14 amino acids. Germline loops: CDR1 SGHRS, CDR2 YFSETQ. J lost 8 bases, V lost 4 bases, and 8 bases had no gene match. The CDR3 nucleotides are TGCGCCAGCAGCCAGACAGGGTTCGAGGAAAAACTGTTTTTT. Translating it yields CASSQTGFEEKLFF. Combining the CDR3 with reference TRBV5-1 and TRBJ1-4 gives the whole variable domain KAGVTQTPRYLIKTRGQQVTLSCSPISGHRSVSWYQQTPGQGLQFLFEYFSETQRNKGNFPGRFSGRQFSNSRSEMNVSTLELGDSALYLCASSQTGFEEKLFFGSGTQLSVL.

The sample holds a few counts of this clonotype. The chain links TRBV5-1 to TRBJ2-5, with TRBD1 matching 7 bases. V lost 5 bases and J lost 5; bases outside the gene matches: 15. The V gene's germline CDR1 is SGHRS and CDR2 YFSETQ. CDR3 length: 16 residues. The CDR3, as DNA: TGCGCCAGCAGTCTGCAAGGGGGCCCCGCACGGGAGACCCAGTACTTC. This sequence encodes CASSLQGGPARETQYF.

This clonotype has a count of ten or more. CDR3 sequence (DNA): TGTGCCAGCAGCTTGTCACGTTGGACAGATACGCAGTATTTT. Translated, it gives CASSLSRWTDTQYF. The V gene is TRBV7-2, the J gene TRBJ2-3; D not resolved. CDR3 size: 14 residues. Germline V CDR1 and CDR2: SGHTA, FQGNSA. V lost 3 bases, J lost 3 bases, and 10 bases lay in between. The full variable domain, completed using reference TRBV7-2 and TRBJ2-3, is GAGVSQSPSNKVTEKGKDVELRCDPISGHTALYWYRQSLGQGLEFLIYFQGNSAPDKSGLPSDRFSAERTGGSVSTLTIQRTQQEDSAVYLCASSLSRWTDTQYFGPGTRLTVL.

This clonotype was picked up a small number of times. V gene TRBV6-2 or TRBV6-3 combines with J gene TRBJ2-7; no reliable D call. CDR1 is MNHEY and CDR2 is SVGEGT in the germline V gene. The V and J ends lost 2 bases and 1 base respectively, with 9 bases between them. CDR3 length: 14 residues. The DNA for the CDR3 is TGTGCCAGCAGTTACCCCCAGAATTCCTACGAGCAGTACTTC. Amino acids: CASSYPQNSYEQYF.

The chain employs TRBV10-3 and TRBJ2-3, with D possibly matching TRBD2 (5 bases). The CDR3 totals 15 residues. Looked up from germline, CDR1 is ENHRY and CDR2 is SYGVKD. V lost 4 bases and J 6 bases, leaving 17 bases between the germline ends. CDR3 sequence: CAISAPAPEVDTQYF. For the CDR3, the DNA is TGTGCCATCAGTGCGCCCGCGCCGGAGGTGGATACGCAGTATTTT.

DNA of the CDR3: TGTGCCAGCAGAGTAGACAGGGACTATGGCTACACCTTC. This codes for CASRVDRDYGYTF. The chain joins TRBV28 to TRBJ1-2; TRBD1 aligns across 7 bases. Germline V lookup: CDR1 MDHEN, CDR2 SYDVKM. The CDR3 extends over 13 amino acids. J was trimmed by 3 bases and V by 6 bases; bases with no gene match: 4.

This clonotype was counted only a few times. The chain combines TRBV10-3 with TRBJ1-1; no clear D. With 4 bases removed from V and 4 bases from J, the gap between germline ends came to 7 bases. This CDR3 spans 12 amino acids. Germline CDR1 reads ENHRY; CDR2 reads SYGVKD. The CDR3 region has the DNA TGTGCCATCAGTGGTTACGGCACTGAAGCTTTCTTT. Its protein product is CAISGYGTEAFF.

This clonotype was found a few times. The gene calls are TRBV18 and TRBJ2-1; 12 bases map to TRBD2. Germline values: CDR1 KGHSH, CDR2 LQKENI. CDR3 length: 16 residues. J lost 6 bases, V lost 5 bases, and 8 bases had no gene match. CDR3 nucleotide sequence: TGTGCCAGCTCATCCACTAGCGGGGGGACCCCCAATGAGCAGTTCTTC. Translating it yields CASSSTSGGTPNEQFF.

The chain is built from TRBV15 and TRBJ2-3; D unresolved. V gave up 0 bases and J gave up 3 bases, with 13 bases separating them. Germline loops: CDR1 LNHNV, CDR2 YYDKDF (reference sequence). This CDR3 contains 16 residues. The CDR3 region has the DNA TGTGCCACCAGCAGAGATCGGAGACTCAAAACAGATACGCAGTATTTT. Protein: CATSRDRRLKTDTQYF.

J is TRBJ2-3 and V is TRBV24-1; no clear D. CDR3 length equals 15 residues. Germline V gene sequence: CDR1 KGHDR, CDR2 SFDVKD. Trimming stripped 2 bases from V and 1 base from J, with 9 bases between. The CDR3 sequence: CATSDSARGTDTQYF. The CDR3 nucleotides are TGTGCCACCAGTGATTCGGCTCGCGGCACAGATACGCAGTATTTT.

This clonotype showed up many times. The V gene is TRBV18, the J gene TRBJ1-4, with D maybe TRBD1 (5 bases). V was cut by 4 bases and J by 8 bases, with 5 bases left in between. CDR3 length equals 11 residues. Germline lookup yields CDR1 KGHSH and CDR2 LQKENI. Here the CDR3 DNA reads TGTGCCAGCTCACAGGGGGAAAAACTGTTTTTT. It codes for CASSQGEKLFF.

This clonotype was observed at least ten times. This chain connects TRBV5-1 to TRBJ1-4; D is undetermined. The CDR3 contains 14 residues. V lost 4 bases, J lost 1 base, and 8 bases lay in between. CDR1 and CDR2 from the germline V gene are SGHRS and YFSETQ. Here the CDR3 DNA reads TGCGCCAGCAGCGTTGTTGGAACTAATGAAAAACTGTTTTTT. It is translated as CASSVVGTNEKLFF. The full variable domain, in which reference TRBV5-1 and TRBJ1-4 provide the parts outside the CDR3, is KAGVTQTPRYLIKTRGQQVTLSCSPISGHRSVSWYQQTPGQGLQFLFEYFSETQRNKGNFPGRFSGRQFSNSRSEMNVSTLELGDSALYLCASSVVGTNEKLFFGSGTQLSVL.

The sample holds many counts of this clonotype. The chain uses TRBV5-4 and TRBJ2-7, with D perhaps assigned TRBD1 or TRBD2 (6 bases each). Germline loops: CDR1 SGHNT, CDR2 YYREEE (reference sequence). The CDR3 runs 16 residues. V gave up 4 bases and J gave up 5 bases, with 22 bases separating them. The CDR3, as DNA: TGTGCCAGCAGCCGAGGGGGGACCTCTTGGAGCGACGAGCAGTACTTC. It translates to CASSRGGTSWSDEQYF.

This clonotype was recorded a few times. The genes are TRBV5-1 and TRBJ1-2; D remains ambiguous. Germline lookup yields CDR1 SGHRS and CDR2 YFSETQ. The CDR3 contains 14 residues. Trimming took 4 bases from V and 3 from J, leaving 13 bases between them. For the CDR3, the DNA is TGCGCCAGCAGCCGCCTGGGAGCCGACTATGGCTACACCTTC. It codes for CASSRLGADYGYTF.

This clonotype was seen a handful of times. The genes are TRBV6-2 or TRBV6-3 and TRBJ2-3; 7 bases match TRBD1. With 2 bases clipped from V and 0 bases from J, the junction kept 5 bases outside the gene matches. The CDR3 length is 16 residues. Germline CDR1 is MNHEY and CDR2 is SVGEGT. As DNA, the CDR3 is TGTGCCAGCAGTTACGGAGACAGGGCTAGCACAGATACGCAGTATTTT. Protein: CASSYGDRASTDTQYF.

Remarks on this clonotype: Its ends do not fully match the called genes, so a read error is possible. V is TRBV6-6 and J is TRBJ1-6; perhaps TRBD1 as D (5 bases). The CDR3 is 15 residues long. Germline CDR1 is MNHNY and CDR2 is SVGAGI (reference sequence). Here the CDR3 DNA reads TGTGCCATTCACTCCCGGGACTCCGATAATTCACCCCTCCACTTT. Translation gives CAIHSRDSDNSPLHF.

This chain uses TRBV4-3 with TRBJ1-2, with a possible D match to TRBD1 (6 bases). V lost 0 bases, J lost 4 bases, and 15 bases lay in between. Germline values: CDR1 LGHNA, CDR2 YSLEER. The CDR3 spans 16 residues. CDR3 in amino acids: CASSQDSPDRGYGYTF. The CDR3 DNA follows: TGCGCCAGCAGCCAAGATTCCCCGGACAGAGGCTATGGCTACACCTTC.

The V gene is TRBV14, the J gene TRBJ2-6, with a tentative D call TRBD1 (5 bases). CDR1 is SGHDN, CDR2 FVKESK, per germline. The V end lost 5 bases, the J end lost 4 bases, and 9 bases lay between the germline ends. The CDR3 runs 14 residues. The CDR3 is CASSRGGGANVLTF. The CDR3 region has the DNA TGTGCCAGCAGCAGGGGCGGAGGGGCCAACGTCCTGACTTTC.

This clonotype showed up just a few times. The chain links TRBV12-3 or TRBV12-4 to TRBJ1-5; no reliable D call. The CDR3 runs 13 residues. The V end was cut by 2 bases, the J end by 6 bases, with 8 bases between. This CDR3 reads CASSLWAVQPQHF. The CDR3 DNA reads TGTGCCAGCAGTTTATGGGCGGTTCAGCCCCAGCATTTT.

This clonotype was seen only a few times. This chain connects TRBV6-1 to TRBJ1-1; D is possibly TRBD1 (5 bases). With 5 bases removed from V and 1 base from J, the gap between germline ends came to 11 bases. Germline CDR1 MNHNS, CDR2 SASEGT. The CDR3 loop spans 14 amino acids. The CDR3 sequence: CASSFGTWNTEAFF. In DNA, the CDR3 is TGTGCCAGCAGTTTCGGGACGTGGAACACTGAAGCTTTCTTT.

This clonotype turned up a few times. The chain links TRBV11-1 to TRBJ1-1; D uncertain. In germline, CDR1 is SGHAT, CDR2 FQDESV (reference sequence). The CDR3 is made up of 14 amino acids. The V gene lost 4 bases and the J gene lost 3 bases, with 12 bases spanning the gap. CDR3 in amino acids: CASSWEGWDTEAFF. CDR3 DNA: TGTGCCAGCAGCTGGGAAGGATGGGACACTGAAGCTTTCTTT.

For the CDR3, the DNA is TGTGCCAGCACCGTGGGGCAGATAGATCAGCCCCAGCATTTT. As protein: CASTVGQIDQPQHF. The J gene is TRBJ1-5, the V gene TRBV12-3 or TRBV12-4; a weak D match, TRBD1 (5 bases). This CDR3 is 14 amino acids long. V was clipped by 7 bases and J by 5 bases, with 15 bases between them.

The rearrangement links TRBV7-2 to TRBJ2-1, with 9 bases lining up with TRBD1. CDR3 length: 15 residues. V lost 5 bases and J lost 7; bases outside the gene matches: 9. The germline gives CDR1 SGHTA, CDR2 FQGNSA. The CDR3 region has the DNA TGTGCCAGCAGCAACCCGGGACAGGGTGTGAATGAGCAGTTCTTC. Translated: CASSNPGQGVNEQFF.

For the CDR3, the DNA is TGTGCCAGCTCACCACCGTCGCTAGCCCCCGATACGCAGTATTTT. It specifies CASSPPSLAPDTQYF. This sequence joins TRBV18 and TRBJ2-3; a weak D match, TRBD2 (5 bases). This CDR3 is built from 15 residues. V lost 0 bases to trimming and J lost 6 bases, with 13 bases between them. Germline V gene sequence: CDR1 KGHSH, CDR2 LQKENI. The full variable domain, in which reference TRBV18 and TRBJ2-3 provide the parts outside the CDR3, is NAGVMQNPRHLVRRRGQEARLRCSPMKGHSHVYWYRQLPEEGLKFMVYLQKENIIDESGMPKERFSAEFPKEGPSILRIQQVVRGDSAAYFCASSPPSLAPDTQYFGPGTRLTVL.

The rearrangement uses TRBV6-5 and TRBJ1-4; D perhaps matches TRBD1 (6 bases). The CDR3 has 16 amino acids. The germline CDR1 and CDR2 sequences are MNHEY and SVGAGI. The ends were cut back, 0 bases at V and 5 bases at J, with 13 bases in the middle. The CDR3, as DNA: TGTGCCAGCAGTTACTCGCTTGGACAGCAGAATGAAAAACTGTTTTTT. Amino acid sequence: CASSYSLGQQNEKLFF.

The chain links TRBV18 to TRBJ2-5; maybe TRBD2 (6 bases). Germline CDR1 and CDR2: KGHSH and LQKENI. The CDR3 consists of 14 residues. The germline V and J ends were trimmed by 3 bases and 4 bases, with 12 bases remaining between them. Here the CDR3 DNA reads TGTGCCAGCTCACCGGACAACGGGGGAGAGACCCAGTACTTC. Encoded protein: CASSPDNGGETQYF.

This clonotype turned up a few times. This rearrangement joins TRBV6-1 to TRBJ2-1; D is perhaps TRBD2 (7 bases). The CDR3 totals 17 residues. Deletions cut 0 bases from V and 0 bases from J, with 12 bases between. Germline-derived CDR1 and CDR2 are MNHNS and SASEGT. This CDR3 is CASSEAPGGSSYNEQFF. Here the CDR3 DNA reads TGTGCCAGCAGTGAAGCGCCGGGGGGCAGCTCCTACAATGAGCAGTTCTTC.

This clonotype occurred a few times. The chain recombines TRBV7-2 with TRBJ1-4; maybe TRBD1 (6 bases). Germline CDR1 is SGHTA and CDR2 is FQGNSA. V dropped 0 bases and J dropped 8 bases, with 13 bases sitting between them. The length of the CDR3 is 15 residues. CDR3: CASSLAWGAGEKLFF. The CDR3 bases are TGTGCCAGCAGCTTAGCATGGGGGGCTGGGGAAAAACTGTTTTTT.

The sample holds a few counts of this clonotype. The genes are TRBV20-1 and TRBJ2-5; 9 bases align to TRBD2. Germline V CDR1 and CDR2: DFQATT, SNEGSKA (reference sequence). The CDR3 has 16 amino acids. V lost 6 bases to trimming and J lost 0 bases; unmatched junction nucleotides: 11. The CDR3 bases are TGCAGTGCCTCGGCCTTGACTAGCGGCGACCAAGAGACCCAGTACTTC. Amino acids: CSASALTSGDQETQYF.

The chain is built from TRBV29-1 and TRBJ2-3, with 8 bases lining up with TRBD1. V lost 4 bases to trimming and J lost 5 bases; unmatched junction nucleotides: 5. The germline V gene encodes CDR1 SQVTM and CDR2 ANQGSEA. The CDR3 has 13 residues. The CDR3 reads CSVVQGAGDTQYF. The CDR3 DNA reads TGCAGCGTTGTGCAGGGGGCAGGAGATACGCAGTATTTT.